A selection of T cell receptor beta chains follows, all from one sample in a study of T cells after yellow fever vaccination. In TCRdb, the 5' RACE reads were re-called with MiXCR into one record per CDR3 protein. The profile shows about 510,000 distinct CDR3 sequences, about a fifth of them singletons. Sequencing used PBMCs, obtained more than 20 days after the first yellow fever vaccination. These receptors were taken from a young man who received the YFV17D yellow fever vaccine. Each CDR3 is given with its conserved first and last residue. Each record gives: J gene, clone size, V gene, D gene, CDR3 protein, CDR3 DNA. A D gene is named only where the DNA matches it firmly. Part of the rows lack a size; the others show once, few, many or a class for expanded clones.

J: TRBJ2-3
size: .
V: TRBV20-1
D: TRBD2
CDR3: CSARALTSGTSTDTQYF
DNA: TGCAGTGCTAGAGCTCTGACTAGCGGGACAAGCACAGATACGCAGTATTTT

J: TRBJ1-5
size: .
V: TRBV29-1
D: .
CDR3: CSVGEPGLRGQPQHF
DNA: TGCAGCGTTGGGGAACCGGGACTCCGAGGGCAGCCCCAGCATTTT

J: TRBJ1-3
size: few
V: TRBV27
D: TRBD1
CDR3: CASRYGQGDTIYF
DNA: TGTGCCAGCAGATACGGACAGGGCGACACCATATATTTT

J: TRBJ2-1
size: .
V: TRBV27
D: TRBD2
CDR3: CASSFFLSAGLAVYNEQFF
DNA: TGTGCCAGCAGTTTTTTTCTTTCGGCCGGACTAGCAGTATACAATGAGCAGTTCTTC

J: TRBJ1-2
size: .
V: TRBV19
D: .
CDR3: CASTVGPFYGYTF
DNA: TGTGCCAGTACCGTAGGACCCTTCTATGGCTACACCTTC

J: TRBJ2-7
size: .
V: TRBV7-2
D: TRBD1
CDR3: CASSFSGTGGPYEQYF
DNA: TGTGCCAGCAGCTTCTCCGGGACAGGGGGTCCCTACGAGCAGTACTTC

J: TRBJ2-3
size: few
V: TRBV5-1
D: .
CDR3: CASMQEDTQYF
DNA: TGCGCCAGCATGCAGGAAGATACGCAGTATTTT

J: TRBJ2-5
size: .
V: TRBV9
D: TRBD1
CDR3: CASSTQDRGWETQYF
DNA: TGTGCCAGCAGCACCCAGGACAGGGGGTGGGAGACCCAGTACTTC

J: TRBJ1-6
size: few
V: TRBV6-5
D: .
CDR3: CASSYAFISPLHF
DNA: TGTGCCAGCAGTTACGCGTTTATCTCACCCCTCCACTTT

J: TRBJ2-3
size: few
V: TRBV5-1
D: .
CDR3: CASSWGSGLADTQYF
DNA: TGCGCCAGCAGCTGGGGCAGCGGGTTGGCAGATACGCAGTATTTT

J: TRBJ2-3
size: few
V: TRBV7-2
D: .
CDR3: CASSLFPGIDTQYF
DNA: TGTGCCAGCAGCTTATTTCCAGGGATAGATACGCAGTATTTT

J: TRBJ2-3
size: .
V: TRBV4-2
D: .
CDR3: CASSPLRTVEDTQYF
DNA: TGTGCCAGCAGCCCCCTCAGGACGGTCGAGGATACGCAGTATTTT

J: TRBJ2-1
size: few
V: TRBV12-3/TRBV12-4
D: .
CDR3: CASSLVASNEQFF
DNA: TGTGCCAGCAGTTTAGTAGCCAGTAATGAGCAGTTCTTC

J: TRBJ2-7
size: .
V: TRBV29-1
D: .
CDR3: CSASTGPYEQYF
DNA: TGCAGCGCTTCGACAGGTCCCTACGAGCAGTACTTC

J: TRBJ2-1
size: .
V: TRBV10-1
D: TRBD1
CDR3: CASSGGTGHFYEQFF
DNA: TGCGCCAGCAGTGGGGGGACAGGGCATTTCTATGAGCAGTTCTTC

J: TRBJ2-3
size: few
V: TRBV28
D: TRBD2
CDR3: CASSSTPGGHTDTQYF
DNA: TGTGCCAGCAGTTCGACGCCGGGAGGCCACACAGATACGCAGTATTTT

J: TRBJ2-5
size: .
V: TRBV5-1
D: .
CDR3: CASSPEDSRGETQYF
DNA: TGCGCCAGCAGCCCAGAGGACAGCCGGGGAGAGACCCAGTACTTC

J: TRBJ1-5
size: few
V: TRBV10-2
D: .
CDR3: CASSGVGFNQPQHF
DNA: TGCGCCAGCAGTGGAGTGGGGTTCAATCAGCCCCAGCATTTT

J: TRBJ1-3
size: .
V: TRBV7-2
D: .
CDR3: CASSLGRAAGNTIYF
DNA: TGTGCCAGCAGCTTAGGCAGGGCTGCTGGAAACACCATATATTTT

J: TRBJ2-6
size: .
V: TRBV11-2
D: .
CDR3: CASSLLGWRAGANVLTF
DNA: TGTGCCAGCAGCTTACTGGGTTGGAGGGCTGGGGCCAACGTCCTGACTTTC

J: TRBJ2-7
size: .
V: TRBV10-3
D: .
CDR3: CATRPRTDEQYF
DNA: TGTGCCACGAGACCGAGGACAGACGAGCAGTACTTC

J: TRBJ1-5
size: .
V: TRBV7-4
D: .
CDR3: CASSNRGRGPQHF
DNA: TGTGCCAGCAGCAACAGAGGGCGGGGGCCCCAGCATTTT

J: TRBJ1-3
size: .
V: TRBV7-6
D: .
CDR3: CASSAATYSGNTIYF
DNA: TGTGCCAGCAGCGCGGCCACTTACTCTGGAAACACCATATATTTT

J: TRBJ1-4
size: many
V: TRBV7-2
D: TRBD1
CDR3: CASSAGGHNEKLFF
DNA: TGTGCCAGCAGCGCAGGGGGCCATAATGAAAAACTGTTTTTT

J: TRBJ1-2
size: few
V: TRBV5-1
D: .
CDR3: CASSPGQRGYTF
DNA: TGCGCCAGCAGCCCAGGACAGCGCGGCTACACCTTC

J: TRBJ2-3
size: many
V: TRBV12-3/TRBV12-4
D: TRBD1
CDR3: CASSLGQGRTDTQYF
DNA: TGTGCCAGCAGCTTAGGACAGGGCAGGACAGATACGCAGTATTTT

J: TRBJ1-1
size: .
V: TRBV28
D: .
CDR3: CASSPRRSLTEAFF
DNA: TGTGCCAGCAGCCCCAGACGGTCCCTTACTGAAGCTTTCTTT

J: TRBJ2-5
size: few
V: TRBV9
D: TRBD1
CDR3: CASSVVNTGTGAPQYF
DNA: TGTGCCAGCAGTGTAGTAAACACCGGGACAGGGGCTCCCCAGTACTTC

J: TRBJ2-3
size: .
V: TRBV27
D: TRBD1
CDR3: CAISGQGAADTQYF
DNA: TGTGCCATCTCAGGACAGGGGGCCGCAGATACGCAGTATTTT

J: TRBJ2-3
size: few
V: TRBV5-1
D: TRBD1
CDR3: CASSLAGTGFPSTDTQYF
DNA: TGCGCCAGCAGCTTGGCTGGGACAGGCTTCCCCAGCACAGATACGCAGTATTTT

J: TRBJ2-1
size: .
V: TRBV20-1
D: .
CDR3: CSARDPATYNEQFF
DNA: TGCAGTGCTAGAGACCCAGCGACCTACAATGAGCAGTTCTTC

J: TRBJ2-3
size: .
V: TRBV12-3/TRBV12-4
D: .
CDR3: CASSTRGAGIDTQYF
DNA: TGTGCCAGCAGCACCCGGGGGGCAGGGATAGATACGCAGTATTTT

J: TRBJ1-5
size: few
V: TRBV7-2
D: .
CDR3: CASRGRLQPQHF
DNA: TGTGCCAGCAGAGGGCGACTTCAGCCCCAGCATTTT

J: TRBJ1-2
size: many
V: TRBV5-1
D: .
CDR3: CASSYPDSFYGYTF
DNA: TGCGCCAGCAGCTACCCCGACAGTTTCTATGGCTACACCTTC

J: TRBJ1-5
size: .
V: TRBV12-3/TRBV12-4
D: .
CDR3: CASSARSNQPQHF
DNA: TGTGCCAGCAGCGCTAGGAGCAATCAGCCCCAGCATTTT

J: TRBJ2-1
size: many
V: TRBV14
D: TRBD2
CDR3: CASSQSSGGEQFF
DNA: TGTGCCAGCAGCCAGTCTTCGGGAGGTGAGCAGTTCTTC

J: TRBJ2-5
size: few
V: TRBV7-2
D: TRBD2
CDR3: CASMFAGGAGTQYF
DNA: TGTGCCAGCATGTTCGCCGGGGGGGCGGGGACCCAGTACTTC